This T cell receptor beta chain was profiled in a study of T cells after somatic rescue of genetic block. This CDR3 has 14 residues. With 1 base removed from V and 2 bases from J, the gap between germline ends came to 8 bases. The germline V gene encodes CDR1 LNHNV and CDR2 YYDKDF (reference sequence). The method was immunoSEQ multiplex PCR; TCRdb's version includes in-frame clones alone and lacks a portion of them. Here the sample spans 110,000 or so clones, about 93% being singletons. Input material: peripheral blood mononuclear cells (PBMCs). The rearrangement joins TRBV15 to TRBJ1-2; no clear D. The sequence was collected from a woman between 18 and 29 years old. The DNA of the CDR3 is TGTGCCACCAGCAGAGGGGGTTTGAACTATGGCTACACCTTC. As protein: CATSRGGLNYGYTF.